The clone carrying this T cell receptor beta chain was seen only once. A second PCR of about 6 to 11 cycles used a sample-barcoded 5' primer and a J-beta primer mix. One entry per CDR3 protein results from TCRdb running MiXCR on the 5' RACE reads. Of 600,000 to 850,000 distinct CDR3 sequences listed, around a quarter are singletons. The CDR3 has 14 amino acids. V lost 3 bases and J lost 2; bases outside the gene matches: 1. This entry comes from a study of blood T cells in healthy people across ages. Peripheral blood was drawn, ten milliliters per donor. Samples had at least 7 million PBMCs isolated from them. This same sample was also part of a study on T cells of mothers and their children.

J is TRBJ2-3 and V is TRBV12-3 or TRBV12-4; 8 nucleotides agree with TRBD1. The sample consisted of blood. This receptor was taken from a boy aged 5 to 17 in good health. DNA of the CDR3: TGTGCCAGCAGTTTCAGGGGGCACACAGATACGCAGTATTTT. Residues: CASSFRGHTDTQYF.